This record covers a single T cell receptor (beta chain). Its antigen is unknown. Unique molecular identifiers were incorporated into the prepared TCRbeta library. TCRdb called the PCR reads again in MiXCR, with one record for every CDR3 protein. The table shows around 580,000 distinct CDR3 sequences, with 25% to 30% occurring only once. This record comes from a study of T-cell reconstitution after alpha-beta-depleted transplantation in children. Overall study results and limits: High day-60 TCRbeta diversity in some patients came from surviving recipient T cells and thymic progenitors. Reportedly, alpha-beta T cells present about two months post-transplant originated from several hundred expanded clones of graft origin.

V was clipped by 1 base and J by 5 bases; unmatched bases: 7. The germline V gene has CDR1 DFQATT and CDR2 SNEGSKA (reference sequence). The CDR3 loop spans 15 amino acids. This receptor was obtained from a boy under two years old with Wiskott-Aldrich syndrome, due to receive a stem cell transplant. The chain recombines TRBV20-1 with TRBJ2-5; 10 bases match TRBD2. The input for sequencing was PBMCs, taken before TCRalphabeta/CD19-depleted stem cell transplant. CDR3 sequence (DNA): TGCAGTGCTAGAGGGGCTAGCGGGAGAACGGAGACCCAGTACTTC. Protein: CSARGASGRTETQYF.